The TCR beta chain described here comes from a study of OX40 agonist ivuxolimab in advanced cancers. About the full investigation: Ivuxolimab, which targeted the costimulatory receptor OX40 (CD134), was an agonistic, fully human IgG2 monoclonal antibody. Intravenous ivuxolimab was administered to patients every 2 weeks at six dose levels: 0.01, 0.1, 0.3, 1.5, 3 and 10 mg/kg. Among the roughly 50 dose-escalation patients, around 20 had hepatocellular carcinoma, around 15 melanoma, 9 renal cell carcinoma and 9 head and neck cancer. In the dose-escalation cohort, around four fifths of patients were male, and the mean age was approximately 64 years, with a range of roughly 23 to 85. Prior anti-PD-1, anti-PD-L1 or anti-CTLA-4 therapy was permitted, and 40% of dose-escalation patients had received checkpoint inhibitors. Partial responses occurred in three dose-escalation patients, of whom one had hepatocellular carcinoma and two had cutaneous melanoma. Peripheral TCRbeta sequencing was intended to test whether TCR sequence diversity was altered and clonal T-cell expansion was caused by ivuxolimab. The monotherapy dose-escalation portion (N of about 49 patients) of the phase I ivuxolimab trial is reported in the paper. Study-level results and caveats: Low levels of normalized T-cell clonal expansion were also seen in some patients who did not respond. Which antigens the clonally expanded peripheral T cells were specific for was not determined. On average, CD8+ T cells showed more expanded clones than CD4+ T cells after ivuxolimab. At doses from 0.1 to 3.0 mg/kg, clonal expansion was seen in both CD4+ and CD8+ blood T cells between baseline and week 6. In the 0.1-3.0 mg/kg groups, partial responders were among the patients with the lowest normalized peripheral clonal expansion, particularly in CD8+ T cells.

Inclusive of the bounding cysteine and phenylalanine, the CDR3 is 14 residues long. Just CDR3 DNA is preserved here, 42 bases in frame from base 1. The trial excluded patients who had a history of autoimmune disease or were on systemic immunosuppression. Peripheral blood for TCR sequencing was collected from all dose cohorts at baseline, on cycle 4 day 1, and on cycle 7 day 1. The samples were drawn from a first-in-human, open-label, multicenter phase I dose-escalation trial of ivuxolimab. Adults with locally advanced or metastatic melanoma, renal cell, hepatocellular, or head and neck squamous cell carcinoma were enrolled in the trial. Before TCR sequencing, CD4+ and CD8+ T cells were separately sorted from peripheral blood. For sequencing of the TCRbeta CDR3 region, genomic DNA was extracted from the sorted cells. The immunoSEQ Assay was used for sequencing of TCRbeta CDR3 regions. TCRdb obtained this table from immuneACCESS and retained in-frame rearrangements with V and J assigned. These tables miss some clones; where compared with another copy, unresolved V genes account for less than half of the shortfall, and the remainder is unexplained. Here the sample has fewer than 90,000 clones; about 90% occur a single time. Under 3.5% of the sample lies in the top ten.

Concerning this clone: This receptor's antigen is unknown. Base qualities are not at hand, and no much larger clone is one base apart.

The chain links TRBV21-1 with TRBJ1-3. TRBV21-1 represents a pseudogene. The sequence was obtained from an adult with an advanced solid tumor such as melanoma, head and neck, liver or kidney cancer. The sample in question was CD4+ or CD8+ T cells sorted from blood, obtained in a trial of the OX40 agonist ivuxolimab. The CDR3 amino acid sequence is: CASSKDTGGNTIYF. The DNA reads TGTGCCAGCAGCAAGGATACGGGCGGGAACACCATATATTTT.